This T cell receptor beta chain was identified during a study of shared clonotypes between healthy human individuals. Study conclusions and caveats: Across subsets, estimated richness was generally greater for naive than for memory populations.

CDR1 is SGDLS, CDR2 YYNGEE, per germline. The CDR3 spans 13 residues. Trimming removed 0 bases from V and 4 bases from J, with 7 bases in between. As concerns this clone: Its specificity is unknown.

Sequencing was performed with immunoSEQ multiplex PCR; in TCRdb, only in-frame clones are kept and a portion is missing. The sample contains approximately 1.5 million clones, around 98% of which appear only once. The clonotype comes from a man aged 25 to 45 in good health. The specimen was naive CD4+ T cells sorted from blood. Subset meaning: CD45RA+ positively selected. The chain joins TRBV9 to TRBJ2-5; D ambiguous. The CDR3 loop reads CASSVGHVETQYF. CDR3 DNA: TGTGCCAGCAGCGTAGGACACGTAGAGACCCAGTACTTC.